These T cell receptor beta chains were read from a single sample in a study of cytomegalovirus exposure and HLA in healthy donors. Some clones are missing from TCRdb's copy, which holds only in-frame ones; the method was immunoSEQ multiplex PCR. The data contain approximately 150,000 clones, about 70% of them singletons. Sample: PBMCs. All receptors derive from a male donor in good health and CMV-seronegative. CDR3s include the opening cysteine and the closing phenylalanine or tryptophan.

CDR3 length,V gene,J gene,CDR3 protein
16,TRBV25-1,TRBJ2-5,CASLSRGPSPGETQYF
18,TRBV7-8,TRBJ2-5,CASSSPLTSGRAPETQYF
15,TRBV4-1,TRBJ2-5,CASSQDGRYQETQYF
14,TRBV2,TRBJ2-7,CASKDSPGAYEQYF
11,TRBV28,TRBJ1-5,CASSHYEPQHF
14,TRBV5-4,TRBJ1-2,CASSNRQGRDGYTF
14,TRBV7-9,TRBJ2-5,CASSFGGSAETQYF
15,TRBV18,TRBJ1-3,CASSPPGDSGNTIYF
13,TRBV5-1,TRBJ2-7,CASSWTGAYEQYF
15,TRBV21-1,-,CASSIGLAVHYEQYF
13,TRBV5-4,TRBJ2-1,CASPAGGLNEQFF
14,TRBV10-3,TRBJ1-4,CAISTGFLSEKLFF
12,TRBV30,TRBJ2-1,CAWGTSGIEQFF
14,TRBV6-5,TRBJ2-7,CASSYRQGVYEQYF
13,TRBV29-1,-,CSVVSSGLYEQYF
17,TRBV28,TRBJ2-1,CASSFLAGAPIKGEQFF
16,TRBV7-9,TRBJ1-5,CASSSPGGRGMQPQHF
20,TRBV11-2,TRBJ2-4,CASSLEPIAGRGLAKNIQYF
15,TRBV28,TRBJ1-5,CASSARQGSDQPQHF
14,TRBV19,TRBJ1-1,CATRQGQPEDEAFF
15,TRBV7-2,TRBJ2-3,CASSLAASAEVTQYF
13,TRBV30,TRBJ1-1,CARRSGRSLEAFF
19,TRBV12-2,TRBJ2-7,CASRSTYRVTSGRGYEQYF
15,TRBV7-6,TRBJ1-3,CASSSTGGTGNTIYF
17,TRBV18,TRBJ2-4,CASSPSTGLQGKNIQYF
12,TRBV30,TRBJ2-1,CAWSLTSGEQFF
14,TRBV23-1,TRBJ2-7,CASRRTSGSYEQYF
16,TRBV5-3,TRBJ2-7,CARSPPAPGVAYEQYF
15,TRBV7-9,TRBJ1-1,CASSPEGQGNTEAFF
15,TRBV5-4,TRBJ2-7,CASSFPGTPPYEQYF
15,TRBV10-3,TRBJ2-5,CATRGLAGGEETQYF
16,TRBV19,TRBJ2-1,CASSPVGAGGFNEQFF
13,TRBV5-4,TRBJ2-5,CASSRDRVETQYF
15,TRBV7-2,TRBJ2-7,CASSLAVAGVGEQYF
12,TRBV2,TRBJ1-2,CASGAGNYGYTF
13,TRBV5-4,TRBJ1-2,CAITKGLGYGYTF
16,TRBV7-8,TRBJ2-3,CASSLLGGQITDTQYF
13,TRBV9,TRBJ1-3,CASSAYRGNTIYF
17,TRBV5-4,TRBJ2-3,CASSPSLDRGGTDTQYF
14,TRBV27,-,CASSLMRGYNEQYF
20,TRBV4-2,TRBJ2-1,CASSQAPGTGFYRSYNEQFF